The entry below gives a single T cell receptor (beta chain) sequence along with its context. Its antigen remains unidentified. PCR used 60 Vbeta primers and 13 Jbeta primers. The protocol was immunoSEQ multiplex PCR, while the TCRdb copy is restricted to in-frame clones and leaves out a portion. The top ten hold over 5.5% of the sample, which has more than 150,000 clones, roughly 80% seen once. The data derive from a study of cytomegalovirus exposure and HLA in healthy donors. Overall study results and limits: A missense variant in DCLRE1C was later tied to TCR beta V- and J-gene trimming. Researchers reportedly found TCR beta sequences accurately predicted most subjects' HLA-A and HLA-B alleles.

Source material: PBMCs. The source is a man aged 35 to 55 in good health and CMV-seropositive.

The CDR3 DNA reads as TGCGCCAGCAGCTTGACCGGAGTTAACACTGAAGCTTTCTTT. Translated: CASSLTGVNTEAFF. The chain has TRBV5-1 and TRBJ1-1; D is unclear. Germline assignment: CDR1 SGHRS and CDR2 YFSETQ. This CDR3 has 14 residues. V lost 1 base and J 2 bases, leaving 9 bases between the germline ends.